Presented here are 16 T cell receptor beta chains from one specimen sequenced in a study of T cells in localized non-small cell lung cancer. Assay used: immunoSEQ multiplex PCR; TCRdb lists only in-frame clones, some missing. The sample lists over 40,000 clones, roughly 88% seen once, with about a sixth in the top ten. The material sequenced was peripheral blood mononuclear cells, taken before any cancer treatment. These TCRs come from a man aged 40 to 69 with stage III lung adenocarcinoma.

The chain recombines TRBV21-1 with TRBJ1-2. TRBV21-1 is assigned pseudogene status. This CDR3 region has 17 residues. CDR3 DNA: TGTGCCAGCAGCCTCGGGCCCGTGCAGGATCCTCGCTATGGCTACACCTTC. This encodes CASSLGPVQDPRYGYTF.

The CDR3 reads CASSPSGGGQETQYF. In nucleotides, the CDR3 is TGTGCCAGCAGTCCTAGCGGGGGGGGTCAAGAGACCCAGTACTTC. The gene calls are TRBV6-5 and TRBJ2-5, with 12 bases identical to TRBD2. Looked up from germline, CDR1 is MNHEY and CDR2 is SVGAGI. This CDR3 is built from 15 residues. J gave up 2 bases and V 5 bases, and 3 bases lay outside the gene matches.

The chain is built from TRBV29-1 and TRBJ1-3; perhaps TRBD1 as D (6 bases). This CDR3 has 14 amino acids. CDR1 and CDR2 (germline): SQVTM, ANQGSEA. V was clipped by 4 bases and J by 0 bases, with 10 bases between them. The CDR3 sequence is CSVGETGSGNTIYF. The CDR3 bases are TGCAGCGTTGGAGAGACAGGCTCTGGAAACACCATATATTTT.

This chain uses TRBV11-3 with TRBJ2-5, with a weak D call TRBD2 (5 bases). With 4 bases removed from V and 4 bases from J, the gap between germline ends came to 13 bases. The germline V gene encodes CDR1 SGHNT and CDR2 YENEEA. The CDR3 spans 14 residues. CDR3 residues: CASSSELVRETQYF. In DNA, the CDR3 is TGTGCCAGCAGCTCTGAACTAGTTCGAGAGACCCAGTACTTC.

This chain links TRBV7-6 with TRBJ2-5, with 8 bases aligning to TRBD1. J was trimmed by 4 bases and V by 5 bases; bases with no gene match: 9. Germline-derived CDR1 and CDR2 are SGHVS and FNYEAQ. CDR3 length: 15 residues. CDR3: CASSDMGQVRETQYF. CDR3 sequence (DNA): TGTGCCAGCAGCGACATGGGACAGGTCAGAGAGACCCAGTACTTC.

The V gene is TRBV30, the J gene TRBJ1-4; no reliable D call. Looked up from germline, CDR1 is GTSNPN and CDR2 is SVGIG (reference sequence). Trimming removed 4 bases at V and 7 bases at J, with 13 bases between. This CDR3 region has 13 residues. The CDR3 loop is CAWTRPEAEKLFF. CDR3 sequence (DNA): TGTGCCTGGACTCGGCCGGAGGCTGAAAAACTGTTTTTT.

The genes are TRBV6-1 and TRBJ1-4, with a weak D call TRBD1 (5 bases). V was cut by 0 bases and J by 8 bases, with 13 bases left in between. Germline values: CDR1 MNHNS, CDR2 SASEGT. The CDR3 spans 15 residues. The CDR3 nucleotides are TGTGCCAGCAGTGAAGCGCGGGACTTAAGGGAAAAACTGTTTTTT. Translation gives CASSEARDLREKLFF.

The rearrangement uses TRBV10-3 and TRBJ2-3; tentative D call: TRBD2 (5 bases). From germline, CDR1 is ENHRY and CDR2 SYGVKD. V lost 0 bases and J 5 bases, leaving 15 bases between the germline ends. The CDR3 consists of 16 residues. The CDR3 sequence is CAISESGGPVGDTQYF. CDR3 nucleotide sequence: TGTGCCATCAGTGAGTCTGGCGGGCCGGTGGGAGATACGCAGTATTTT.

The chain joins TRBV2 to TRBJ2-5; D gene unclear. V dropped 2 bases and J dropped 2 bases, with 6 bases sitting between them. This CDR3 comprises 13 residues. The germline V gene encodes CDR1 SNHLY and CDR2 FYNNEI. This chain's CDR3 is CASSENRQETQYF. CDR3 DNA: TGTGCCAGCAGTGAAAACAGACAAGAGACCCAGTACTTC.

This chain connects TRBV7-2 to TRBJ2-5; no definite D call. With 3 bases removed from V and 2 bases from J, the gap between germline ends came to 10 bases. In germline, CDR1 is SGHTA, CDR2 FQGNSA. The CDR3 is 14 residues long. The CDR3 spells CASSFGESQETQYF. In DNA form, the CDR3 reads TGTGCCAGCAGCTTTGGCGAAAGTCAAGAGACCCAGTACTTC. The full variable domain, with the rest looked up from reference TRBV7-2 and TRBJ2-5, is GAGVSQSPSNKVTEKGKDVELRCDPISGHTALYWYRQSLGQGLEFLIYFQGNSAPDKSGLPSDRFSAERTGGSVSTLTIQRTQQEDSAVYLCASSFGESQETQYFGPGTRLLVL.

The rearrangement uses TRBV7-2 and TRBJ1-5; D gene unclear. V lost 2 bases to trimming and J lost 4 bases, with 9 bases between them. The germline V gene has CDR1 SGHTA and CDR2 FQGNSA. The CDR3 contains 14 residues. The CDR3 region has the DNA TGTGCCAGCAGCTTACGGGTATCTAATCAGCCCCAGCATTTT. Protein product: CASSLRVSNQPQHF.

V gene TRBV27 combines with J gene TRBJ2-7, with 8 positions matching TRBD2. V shed 4 bases, J shed 3 bases, and the junction held 8 bases outside the gene matches. Per the germline V gene, CDR1 is MNHEY and CDR2 is SMNVEV (reference sequence). The CDR3 is 15 residues long. Written as DNA, the CDR3 is TGTGCCAGCAGTTCCGGACTAGCCGCCTTCTACGAGCAGTACTTC. Its protein is CASSSGLAAFYEQYF.

This clone has just a few counts. The V and J genes are TRBV19 and TRBJ1-1; 9 bases fit TRBD1. CDR1 and CDR2 from the germline V gene are LNHDA and SQIVND (reference sequence). V shed 5 bases and J 10 bases; nucleotides not matched to a gene: 11. The CDR3 is 14 amino acids. The CDR3 reads CASSLLRDRAVAFF. In DNA form, the CDR3 reads TGTGCCAGTAGTTTATTGAGGGACAGGGCGGTAGCTTTCTTT.

The chain recombines TRBV6-1 with TRBJ1-2; D is ambiguous. In germline, CDR1 is MNHNS, CDR2 SASEGT. V lost 9 bases and J lost 1, with 6 bases in between. The CDR3 is made up of 11 amino acids. This chain's CDR3 is CASTDNYGYTF. CDR3 coding DNA: TGTGCCAGTACGGATAACTATGGCTACACCTTC.

This clone was seen more than once but under ten times. The V gene is TRBV29-1, the J gene TRBJ1-1; D remains ambiguous. V was trimmed by 5 bases and J by 1 base, leaving 2 bases between them. Germline-derived CDR1 and CDR2 are SQVTM and ANQGSEA. CDR3 size: 10 residues. The CDR3 DNA sequence: TGCAGCGTTCGGAACACTGAAGCTTTCTTT. Its translation: CSVRNTEAFF.

The chain carries TRBV19 and TRBJ2-1; D tentatively reads TRBD1 or TRBD2 (6 bases each). From germline, CDR1 is LNHDA and CDR2 SQIVND (reference sequence). V lost 0 bases, J lost 7 bases, and 10 bases lay in between. The CDR3 is 14 residues long. The CDR3, as DNA: TGTGCCAGTAGTATAGAGGGGGGCCGGAATGAGCAGTTCTTC. This gives the protein CASSIEGGRNEQFF. The variable domain in full, with the rest retrieved from reference TRBV19 and TRBJ2-1, is DGGITQSPKYLFRKEGQNVTLSCEQNLNHDAMYWYRQDPGQGLRLIYYSQIVNDFQKGDIAEGYSVSREKKESFPLTVTSAQKNPTAFYLCASSIEGGRNEQFFGPGTRLTVL.